Listed here are 27 T cell receptor beta chains from one sample, sequenced in a study of T cells in women clearing cervical HPV infection. Measured with immunoSEQ multiplex PCR; TCRdb has only the in-frame clones, and not every one. Recorded for this sample: around 39,000 clones. The sequenced sample was blood buffy coat. The receptors derive from a woman aged 18-69 years with a cervical HPV16 infection that either progressed to CIN3+ or cleared (not recorded which).

As concerns this clone: The read halts 3 residues ahead of the CDR3 end, with the missing end drawn from the germline J gene. V gene TRBV5-4 combines with J gene TRBJ1-2; TRBD1 might be the D (5 bases). Germline V lookup: CDR1 SGHNT, CDR2 YYREEE (reference sequence). CDR3 size: 15 residues. The DNA read from the CDR3 is TGTGCCAGCATTAACATCGAGGCGGGACTAGGGGGC. Protein: CASINIEAGLGG. The full-length CDR3 reads as CASINIEAGLGGYTF.

The CDR3 here is CSAEGAGLGGYTF. CDR3 bases read: TGCAGCGCCGAGGGGGCAGGCCTGGGTGGC. The chain links TRBV29-1 to TRBJ1-2; 7 bases agree with TRBD1. Read coverage stops 3 residues before the CDR3 terminus; the germline J gene supplies the remainder. CDR1 is SQVTM, CDR2 ANQGSEA, per germline. This CDR3 is 13 amino acids long. With 7 bases clipped from V and 7 bases from J, the junction kept 12 bases outside the gene matches.

With respect to this clone: The read comes to an end 3 residues before the CDR3 does, leaving the germline J gene to fill in the end. The genes are TRBV20-1 and TRBJ2-5, with TRBD1 matching 7 bases. This CDR3 comprises 16 residues. The trim removed 3 bases at V and 2 bases at J, leaving 12 bases unmatched. CDR1 DFQATT and CDR2 SNEGSKA come from the germline V gene (reference sequence). This CDR3 reads CSASIRATGSQETQYF. The sequenced CDR3 bases are TGCAGTGCTAGTATTAGAGCGACAGGGAGTCAAGAGACC.

CDR3 DNA (partial): TGCAGTGCTAGGGGTCGTCAGGACTACGAG. It specifies CSARGRQDYE. The full CDR3 protein is CSARGRQDYEQYF. The J gene is TRBJ2-7, the V gene TRBV20-1; D not certain. The read terminates 3 residues before the CDR3 end, so the remaining end is supplied by the germline J gene. The CDR3 is 13 residues long. In germline, CDR1 is DFQATT, CDR2 SNEGSKA (reference sequence). V gave up 3 bases and J gave up 3 bases, with 12 bases separating them.

The CDR3 sequence is CASMWTGTNEKLFF. CDR3 DNA (partial): TGTGCCAGCATGTGGACAGGAACAAATGAAAAA. This chain links TRBV2 with TRBJ1-4; 7 positions agree with TRBD1. The CDR3 extends 3 residues past the end of the read, so its final part is completed from the germline J gene. CDR3 length: 14 residues. V lost 7 bases, J lost 5 bases, and 7 bases stayed unmatched. Germline V CDR1 and CDR2: SNHLY, FYNNEI.

In regard to this clone: The read terminates 3 residues ahead of where the CDR3 ends, so the germline J gene completes it. V usage is TRBV30 and J usage is TRBJ1-6, with 8 bases matching TRBD1. Unmatched junction bases numbered 11, after V lost 8 bases and J lost 11 bases. The CDR3 totals 13 residues. Per germline, CDR1 GTSNPN and CDR2 SVGIG (reference sequence). CDR3 bases read: TGTGCCATCCTAGGGACAGGCCATGCACCC. Its translation: CAILGTGHAP. The full CDR3 is CAILGTGHAPLHF.

As concerns this clone: The CDR3 extends 3 residues past the end of the read, so its final part is completed from the germline J gene. This sequence joins TRBV5-1 and TRBJ1-2; 7 bases line up with TRBD1. CDR1 and CDR2 from the germline V gene are SGHRS and YFSETQ. The CDR3 extends over 13 amino acids. The CDR3 protein is CASSFRQGGGYTF. CDR3 DNA, as far as it was read: TGCGCCAGCAGCTTTAGGCAGGGGGGCGGC.

Concerning this clone itself: The sequenced fragment ends 3 residues before the CDR3 boundary, so the rest is inferred from the germline J gene. V is TRBV20-1 and J is TRBJ2-5; 7 bases line up with TRBD2. Trimming removed 3 bases from V and 0 bases from J; junction bases left unmatched: 7. The CDR3 runs to 15 residues. Germline V gives CDR1 DFQATT, CDR2 SNEGSKA (reference sequence). The CDR3 loop reads CSASTGGGNQETQYF. The covered CDR3 bases are TGCAGTGCTAGCACCGGCGGGGGTAACCAAGAGACC.

Concerning this clone: The read gets to within 3 residues of the CDR3 end, and the germline J gene fills in the rest. The chain combines TRBV5-1 with TRBJ1-2; 8 bases agree with TRBD1. Germline-derived CDR1 and CDR2 are SGHRS and YFSETQ. The CDR3 is made up of 14 amino acids. The CDR3 reads CASSLEQGVVDYTF. CDR3 bases read: TGCGCCAGCAGCTTGGAACAGGGGGTCGTCGAC. The whole variable domain, remainder taken from reference TRBV5-1 and TRBJ1-2, is KAGVTQTPRYLIKTRGQQVTLSCSPISGHRSVSWYQQTPGQGLQFLFEYFSETQRNKGNFPGRFSGRQFSNSRSEMNVSTLELGDSALYLCASSLEQGVVDYTFGSGTRLTVV.

Worth noting for this clone: The sequenced fragment ends 3 residues before the CDR3 boundary, so the rest is inferred from the germline J gene. V is TRBV5-6 and J is TRBJ1-1, with 11 bases fitting TRBD1. The CDR3 contains 15 residues. Germline CDR1 and CDR2: SGHDT and YYEEEE. The covered CDR3 bases are TGTGCCAGCAGCCCCGGGACAGGGGGGTCTAGGGAA. This codes for CASSPGTGGSRE. The whole CDR3 protein is CASSPGTGGSREAFF.

Its frequency marks this clone as medium-sized (0.01 to 0.1%). The read halts 3 residues ahead of the CDR3 end, with the missing end drawn from the germline J gene. The chain couples TRBV7-6 to TRBJ1-6; the D gene is possibly TRBD1 (6 bases). Germline-derived CDR1 and CDR2 are SGHVS and FNYEAQ. V lost 4 bases, J lost 9 bases, and 10 bases lay in between. This CDR3 comprises 13 residues. The part of the CDR3 DNA that was read is TGTGCCAGCAGCTCTGTAGGGGGTTCACCC. Its translation is CASSSVGGSP. The whole CDR3 protein reads CASSSVGGSPLHF. Supplemented by reference TRBV7-6 and TRBJ1-6, the full variable domain reads GAGVSQSPRYKVTKRGQDVALRCDPISGHVSLYWYRQALGQGPEFLTYFNYEAQQDKSGLPNDRFSAERPEGSISTLTIQRTEQRDSAMYRCASSSVGGSPLHFGNGTRLTVT.

The sequenced part of the CDR3 DNA is TGCAGTGCTAGCCAGGGACTGTTCTCCTACGAG. Its protein product is CSASQGLFSYE. The CDR3 in full is CSASQGLFSYEQYF. The chain is built from TRBV20-1 and TRBJ2-7; the D gene is possibly TRBD2 (6 bases). The CDR3 is cut off 3 residues early in the read; its end comes from the germline J gene. Trimming removed 3 bases from V and 0 bases from J, with 12 bases in between. The CDR3 extends over 14 amino acids. Germline CDR1 DFQATT, CDR2 SNEGSKA (reference sequence).

A word on this clone: Read coverage stops 3 residues before the CDR3 terminus; the germline J gene supplies the remainder. The rearrangement uses TRBV7-2 and TRBJ1-2; D is undetermined. The germline V gene encodes CDR1 SGHTA and CDR2 FQGNSA. This CDR3 is 13 amino acids long. The CDR3 protein is CASSRGPNNDYTF. The sequenced part of the CDR3 DNA is TGTGCCAGCAGCCGAGGGCCGAACAATGAC.

Comments on this clone: The read comes to an end 3 residues before the CDR3 does, leaving the germline J gene to fill in the end. V is TRBV6-2 or TRBV6-3 and J is TRBJ1-2, with D unresolved. The CDR3 contains 16 residues. Germline loops: CDR1 MNHEY, CDR2 SVGEGT. Incomplete CDR3 DNA: TGTGCCAGCAGTGATGAGACTAGCGGGCGACCCTACGAC. Translation gives CASSDETSGRPYD. The complete CDR3 protein is CASSDETSGRPYDYTF.

With respect to this clone: The CDR3 is cut off 3 residues early in the read; its end comes from the germline J gene. The genes are TRBV19 and TRBJ1-1, with TRBD1 matching over 7 bases. The germline V gene has CDR1 LNHDA and CDR2 SQIVND (reference sequence). CDR3 size: 13 residues. The covered CDR3 bases are TGTGCCAGTAGTCCGCAAGGGACAGTCGAA. This codes for CASSPQGTVE. The entire CDR3 reads CASSPQGTVEAFF.

As concerns this clone: The observed sequence ends 3 residues before the CDR3 terminus, with the missing tail filled in from the germline J gene. The V and J genes are TRBV20-1 and TRBJ2-7; 8 bases fit TRBD2. The CDR3 extends over 14 amino acids. The germline V gene has CDR1 DFQATT and CDR2 SNEGSKA (reference sequence). The trim removed 3 bases at V and 2 bases at J, leaving 6 bases unmatched. Here the CDR3 reads CSASTTSGPYEQYF. CDR3 DNA, as far as it was read: TGCAGTGCTAGTACAACTAGCGGACCCTACGAG.

A remark on this clone: The read ends 3 residues before the CDR3 terminus; that terminus is restored from the germline J gene. The chain recombines TRBV6-1 with TRBJ1-1; D is perhaps TRBD1 (6 bases). Germline V gene lookup returns CDR1 MNHNS and CDR2 SASEGT. Trimming cost V 4 bases and J 1 base, with 16 bases left between them. The CDR3 spans 16 residues. The covered CDR3 bases are TGTGCCAGCAGTGCCCCCGGTACAGGGAGGAACACTGAA. Translating gives CASSAPGTGRNTE. The full CDR3 protein is CASSAPGTGRNTEAFF.

This chain's CDR3 is CSASDRDSYGYTF. CDR3 bases read: TGCAGCGCCAGCGACAGGGATTCATATGGC. The chain recombines TRBV29-1 with TRBJ1-2; 7 bases map to TRBD1. The read ends 3 residues early relative to the CDR3; the germline J gene fills the gap. There are 13 residues in the CDR3. Trimming at V came to 7 bases and at J to 5 bases, leaving 10 bases not matched to a gene. In germline, CDR1 is SQVTM, CDR2 ANQGSEA.

About this clone itself: The missing CDR3 end, 3 residues past where the read stops, is filled in from the germline J gene. This chain links TRBV28 with TRBJ1-2; no definite D call. Trimming took 2 bases from V and 5 from J, leaving 12 bases between them. Germline V CDR1 and CDR2: MDHEN, SYDVKM. CDR3 length: 14 residues. The CDR3 loop reads CASSLRYHIYGYTF. Partial CDR3 DNA: TGTGCCAGCAGTTTACGATACCACATTTATGGC.

Details on this clone: The CDR3 end falls 3 residues outside the read, so it is completed with the germline J gene. The rearrangement links TRBV30 to TRBJ2-3, with D possibly matching TRBD1 (5 bases). Germline CDR1 is GTSNPN and CDR2 is SVGIG (reference sequence). The CDR3 totals 13 residues. The V end was cut by 5 bases, the J end by 0 bases, with 9 bases between. CDR3 DNA (partial): TGTGCCTGGCAGGGTTCTAGCACAGATACG. This translates into CAWQGSSTDT. The whole CDR3 region reads CAWQGSSTDTQYF.

Regarding this clone: Read sequence stops 3 residues before the CDR3 end, and the germline J gene provides the missing end. This chain connects TRBV5-1 to TRBJ2-3; D uncertain. Trimming left V 2 bases short and J 0 bases short, with 16 bases between. CDR1 SGHRS and CDR2 YFSETQ come from the germline V gene. The CDR3 runs to 17 residues. CDR3 in amino acids: CASSFRSGETSTDTQYF. Incomplete CDR3 DNA: TGCGCCAGCAGCTTTCGCTCCGGAGAGACTAGCACAGATACG.

In regard to this clone: The missing CDR3 end, 3 residues past where the read stops, is filled in from the germline J gene. The rearrangement links TRBV7-2 to TRBJ2-5; TRBD2 matches 7 bases. The CDR3 loop spans 15 amino acids. V lost 3 bases to trimming and J lost 6 bases; unmatched junction nucleotides: 10. Germline-derived CDR1 and CDR2 are SGHTA and FQGNSA. The part of the CDR3 DNA that was read is TGTGCCAGCAGCTTGAGTGGCGGGGGAGCACAGACC. This sequence encodes CASSLSGGGAQT. The CDR3 reads in full as CASSLSGGGAQTQYF.

As regards this clone: The read ends 3 residues before the CDR3 terminus; that terminus is restored from the germline J gene. The chain links TRBV5-3 to TRBJ1-1, with D maybe TRBD1 (6 bases). TRBV5-3 is recorded as an ORF, its role being uncertain. This CDR3 is 16 amino acids long. Trimming stripped 4 bases from V and 0 bases from J, with 16 bases between. CDR3 bases read: TGTGCCAGAAGCCAGCCGACAGGAGCCCTGAACACTGAA. It yields the protein CARSQPTGALNTE. The entire CDR3 is CARSQPTGALNTEAFF.

As regards this clone: With the read ending 3 residues before the CDR3 end, the germline J gene is used to fill in that end. The J gene is TRBJ2-1, the V gene TRBV4-2; 13 positions agree with TRBD2. With V trimmed by 4 bases and J by 7 bases, 19 bases remained unmatched. CDR1 is LGHNA and CDR2 is YNFKEQ in the germline V gene. The CDR3 totals 20 residues. The part of the CDR3 DNA that was read is TGTGCCAGCAGCCGCGATAGACTAGCGGGAGGCCTACTTAGGGGAAATGAG. The encoded protein is CASSRDRLAGGLLRGNE. The whole CDR3 is CASSRDRLAGGLLRGNEQFF.

About this clone itself: From the germline J gene comes the end of the CDR3, since the read stops 3 residues before it. This chain uses TRBV10-3 with TRBJ2-7; tentatively, D is TRBD1 (5 bases). CDR3 length: 13 residues. Germline CDR1 is ENHRY and CDR2 is SYGVKD. Trimming removed 5 bases from V and 2 bases from J, with 10 bases in between. The CDR3 loop reads CAISTTATYEQYF. The sequenced CDR3 bases are TGTGCCATCAGTACGACAGCAACCTACGAG.

Comments on this clone: The CDR3 is cut off 3 residues early in the read; its end comes from the germline J gene. The chain recombines TRBV7-2 with TRBJ1-1, with a tentative D call TRBD1 (6 bases). CDR3 length equals 13 residues. The germline CDR1 and CDR2 sequences are SGHTA and FQGNSA. Partial CDR3 DNA: TGTGCCAGCAGCTTAGTGGTACAGGGCAGA. This translates into CASSLVVQGR. The full CDR3 protein is CASSLVVQGRAFF.

Worth noting for this clone: Read sequence stops 3 residues before the CDR3 end, and the germline J gene provides the missing end. The chain has TRBV7-9 and TRBJ1-1, with TRBD1 as a possible D gene (5 bases). Trimming took off 2 bases at V and 5 bases at J, with 12 bases between the two ends. The CDR3 loop spans 14 amino acids. CDR1 is SEHNR, CDR2 FQNEAQ, per germline (reference sequence). Here the CDR3 reads CASSLTLGGTEAFF. The CDR3 DNA, read in part, is TGTGCCAGCAGCTTAACCTTGGGGGGAACTGAA. Using reference TRBV7-9 and TRBJ1-1 for the parts outside the CDR3, the full variable domain is DTGVSQNPRHKITKRGQNVTFRCDPISEHNRLYWYRQTLGQGPEFLTYFQNEAQLEKSRLLSDRFSAERPKGSFSTLEIQRTEQGDSAMYLCASSLTLGGTEAFFGQGTRLTVV.